One sample yielded the 3 T cell receptor beta chains listed below, sequenced in a study of T cell responses to AZD1222 COVID-19 vaccine. TCRdb's table, derived via immunoSEQ multiplex PCR, lists solely in-frame clones and lacks some. Counted here are fewer than 200,000 clones, around 94% occurring once; the ten biggest clones make up roughly 1.7%. Sequences were derived from peripheral blood, sampled 28 days after the second AZD1222 dose. The receptors derive from an adult who received the AZD1222 COVID-19 vaccine.

The chain carries TRBV6-1 and TRBJ1-2; tentatively, D is TRBD1 (6 bases). This CDR3 region has 13 residues. Trimming removed 2 bases at V and 7 bases at J, with 11 bases between. Germline values: CDR1 MNHNS, CDR2 SASEGT. The CDR3 region has the DNA TGTGCCAGCAGTGAAATGGGGGGCGGTGGCTACACCTTC. This sequence encodes CASSEMGGGGYTF.

The chain couples TRBV6-5 to TRBJ2-5; 7 bases are a match to TRBD1. The CDR3 is 14 residues long. The J segment lost 0 bases and the V segment lost 4 bases, leaving 2 bases of the junction unmatched. Germline V CDR1 and CDR2: MNHEY, SVGAGI. As DNA, the CDR3 is TGTGCCAGCAGTTGGGGACAGAACCAAGAGACCCAGTACTTC. Protein product: CASSWGQNQETQYF.

The rearrangement joins TRBV5-6 to TRBJ1-2, with D unclear. This CDR3 comprises 11 residues. Trimming removed 1 base from V and 4 bases from J, with 2 bases in between. The germline V gene has CDR1 SGHDT and CDR2 YYEEEE. CDR3 loop: CASSLLYGYTF. The CDR3 DNA reads as TGTGCCAGCAGCTTGCTCTATGGCTACACCTTC. Using reference TRBV5-6 and TRBJ1-2 for the parts outside the CDR3, the full variable domain is DAGVTQSPTHLIKTRGQQVTLRCSPKSGHDTVSWYQQALGQGPQFIFQYYEEEERQRGNFPDRFSGHQFPNYSSELNVNALLLGDSALYLCASSLLYGYTFGSGTRLTVV.